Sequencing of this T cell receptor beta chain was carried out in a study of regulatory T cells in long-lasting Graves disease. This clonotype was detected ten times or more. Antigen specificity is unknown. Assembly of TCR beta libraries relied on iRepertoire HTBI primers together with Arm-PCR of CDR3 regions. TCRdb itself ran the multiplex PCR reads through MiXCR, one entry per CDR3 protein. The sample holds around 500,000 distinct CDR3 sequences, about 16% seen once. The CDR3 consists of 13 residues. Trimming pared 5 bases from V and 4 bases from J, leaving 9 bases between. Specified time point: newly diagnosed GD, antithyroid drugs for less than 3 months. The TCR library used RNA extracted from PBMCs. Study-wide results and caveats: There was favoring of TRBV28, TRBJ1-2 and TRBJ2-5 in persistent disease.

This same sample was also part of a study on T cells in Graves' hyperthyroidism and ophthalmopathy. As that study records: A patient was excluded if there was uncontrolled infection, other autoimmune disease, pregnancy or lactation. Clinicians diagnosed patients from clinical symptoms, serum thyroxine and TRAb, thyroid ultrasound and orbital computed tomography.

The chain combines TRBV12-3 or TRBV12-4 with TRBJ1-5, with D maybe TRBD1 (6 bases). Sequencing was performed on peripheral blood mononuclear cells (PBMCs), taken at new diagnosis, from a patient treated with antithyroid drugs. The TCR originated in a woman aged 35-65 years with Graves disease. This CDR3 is CASSRQENQPQHF. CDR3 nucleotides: TGTGCCAGCAGTCGACAGGAAAATCAGCCCCAGCATTTT.